What follows is one TCR beta chain and its context. The junction shows a germline mismatch at one end, possibly a read error. The Seattle patients joined while their infection was active and were tracked longitudinally afterward. Per the original data handling: Amplification of reference gene primers was used by the study to estimate nucleated cell counts. TCRdb's copy holds only in-frame clones and misses some; the assay was immunoSEQ multiplex PCR. V and J calls and clone size are those listed in that table; D and trimming were worked out from the DNA. The table records 81,000 or so clones, approximately 85% of them present only once. This sample stems from a study of blood T cell repertoires in COVID-19. About the study: Acute and convalescent COVID-19 specimens originated in the United States, Italy and Spain.

There are 17 residues in the CDR3. Germline CDR1 SSHAT, CDR2 FNYEAQ (reference sequence). The sequence derives from a man aged 50-60 years with COVID-19, enrolled during active disease. Material for sequencing was peripheral blood. The rearrangement uses TRBV7-7 and TRBJ2-2; the match to TRBD2 covers 11 bases. CDR3 in amino acids: CASSRDVRLAGLGELFF. The DNA for the CDR3 is TGTGCTAGCAGCCGGGACGTGAGACTAGCGGGACTCGGGGAGCTGTTTTTT.